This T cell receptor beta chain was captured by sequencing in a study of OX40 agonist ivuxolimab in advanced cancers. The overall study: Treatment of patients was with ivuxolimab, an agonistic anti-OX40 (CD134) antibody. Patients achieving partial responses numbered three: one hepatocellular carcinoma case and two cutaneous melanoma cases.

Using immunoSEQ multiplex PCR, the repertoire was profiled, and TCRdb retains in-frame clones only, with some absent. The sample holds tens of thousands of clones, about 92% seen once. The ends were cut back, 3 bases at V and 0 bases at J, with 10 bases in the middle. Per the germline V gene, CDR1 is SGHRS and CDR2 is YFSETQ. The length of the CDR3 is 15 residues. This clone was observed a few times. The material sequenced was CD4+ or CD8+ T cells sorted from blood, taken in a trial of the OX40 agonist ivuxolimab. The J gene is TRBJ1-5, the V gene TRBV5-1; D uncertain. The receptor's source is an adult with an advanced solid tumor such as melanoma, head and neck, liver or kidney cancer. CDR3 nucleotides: TGCGCCAGCAGCTCGACGGTAAATAGCAATCAGCCCCAGCATTTT. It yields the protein CASSSTVNSNQPQHF.